The 3 T cell receptor beta chains given below trace back to one sample, sequenced in a study of cytomegalovirus exposure and HLA in healthy donors. 60 Vbeta and 13 Jbeta primers were used in PCR. Clones were read by immunoSEQ multiplex PCR, and TCRdb kept only the in-frame ones, dropping some. This repertoire comprises 150,000 to 200,000 clones; its ten largest clones make up approximately 2.3%. The sample comprised PBMCs. The origin of the receptors is a young man in good health and CMV-seronegative.

As DNA, the CDR3 is TGTGCCAGCAGTGCGCCCGATACGGAGTTCCTAGGCGAGCAGTACTTC. It codes for CASSAPDTEFLGEQYF. The chain uses TRBV25-1 and TRBJ2-7; no firm D call. Looked up from germline, CDR1 is MGHDK and CDR2 is SYGVNS. The CDR3 is made up of 16 amino acids. V lost 4 bases, J lost 6 bases, and 22 bases lay in between.

The rearrangement joins TRBV5-1 to TRBJ2-1, with D perhaps TRBD1 (6 bases). Trimming cost V 1 base and J 5 bases, with 13 bases left between them. Germline CDR1 and CDR2: SGHRS and YFSETQ. The CDR3 length is 15 residues. CDR3 loop: CASSLSQGRHNEQFF. The CDR3 DNA reads TGCGCCAGCAGCTTGTCTCAGGGGCGGCACAATGAGCAGTTCTTC.

J is TRBJ1-3 and V is TRBV27, with 7 bases that match TRBD1. Per the germline V gene, CDR1 is MNHEY and CDR2 is SMNVEV (reference sequence). V lost 5 bases, J lost 4 bases, and 8 bases stayed unmatched. The CDR3 loop spans 15 amino acids. CDR3 sequence (DNA): TGTGCCAGCAGTAAAGGACAGGAGGGCGGAAACACCATATATTTT. Translation: CASSKGQEGGNTIYF.